These 4 T cell receptor beta chains came from one sample sequenced in a study of blood T cell repertoires in COVID-19. The assay was immunoSEQ multiplex PCR, and TCRdb's table has in-frame clones only and misses some. This table holds 200,000 to 250,000 clones, around 80% found once. Sequencing was performed on peripheral blood. The receptors were sampled from a woman between 70 and 85 years old with acute or convalescent COVID-19.

J is TRBJ2-7 and V is TRBV11-2; 9 bases fit TRBD2. CDR3 length equals 15 residues. V trimming: 5 bases; J trimming: 2 bases; junction bases outside the gene matches: 7. Germline CDR1 SGHAT, CDR2 FQNNGV. The CDR3 is CASSMGSGGPYEQYF. For the CDR3, the DNA is TGTGCCAGCAGCATGGGAAGCGGGGGGCCCTACGAGCAGTACTTC.

This clone was seen more than once but under ten times. Given a far larger clone just one base away, this is likely a sequencing read error. The chain is built from TRBV4-1 and TRBJ2-3, with 9 bases aligning to TRBD2. Germline V gene data show CDR1 as MGHRA and CDR2 as YSYEKL. This CDR3 contains 15 residues. CDR3 loop: CARSRGGASTDTQYF. The CDR3 nucleotides read TGCGCCCGCAGCCGCGGGGGGGCTAGCACAGATACGCAGTATTTT.

This chain links TRBV7-9 with TRBJ2-5, with a possible D match to TRBD2 (6 bases). V lost 2 bases and J lost 3, with 10 bases in between. The CDR3 extends over 14 amino acids. Germline assignment: CDR1 SEHNR and CDR2 FQNEAQ (reference sequence). The CDR3 DNA reads as TGTGCCAGCAGCTTACTCTGGGGGGAAGAGACCCAGTACTTC. Translating gives CASSLLWGEETQYF.

This chain uses TRBV11-2 with TRBJ1-2; D gene uncertain. The length of the CDR3 is 13 residues. Germline V lookup: CDR1 SGHAT, CDR2 FQNNGV. Trimming cost V 0 bases and J 2 bases, with 4 bases left between them. The CDR3 here is CASSLDRNYGYTF. The CDR3 coding sequence is TGTGCCAGCAGCTTAGATCGGAACTATGGCTACACCTTC.